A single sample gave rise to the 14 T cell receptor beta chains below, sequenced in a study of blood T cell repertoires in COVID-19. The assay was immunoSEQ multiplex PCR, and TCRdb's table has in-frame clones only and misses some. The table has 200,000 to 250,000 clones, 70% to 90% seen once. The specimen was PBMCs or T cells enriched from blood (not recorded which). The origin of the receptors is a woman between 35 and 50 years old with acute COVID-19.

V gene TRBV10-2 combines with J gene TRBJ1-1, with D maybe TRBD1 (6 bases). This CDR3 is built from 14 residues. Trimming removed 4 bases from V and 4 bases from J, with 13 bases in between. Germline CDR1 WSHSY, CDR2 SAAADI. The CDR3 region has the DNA TGCGCCAGCAGTGCCGACAGGCGTGGCACTGAAGCTTTCTTT. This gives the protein CASSADRRGTEAFF.

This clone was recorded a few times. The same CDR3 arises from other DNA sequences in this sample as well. The CDR3 protein is CASSYREGQPQHF. CDR3 coding DNA: TGTGCCAGCAGTTACCGGGAGGGACAGCCCCAGCATTTT. This rearrangement joins TRBV6-5 to TRBJ1-5, with D unresolved. V gave up 2 bases and J gave up 7 bases, with 9 bases separating them. Germline CDR1 MNHEY, CDR2 SVGAGI. This CDR3 spans 13 amino acids.

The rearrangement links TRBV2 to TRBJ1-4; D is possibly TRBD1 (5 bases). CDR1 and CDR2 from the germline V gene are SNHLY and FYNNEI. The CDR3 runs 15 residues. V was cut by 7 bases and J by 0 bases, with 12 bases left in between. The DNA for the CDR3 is TGTGCCAGCAAGGGGCAATTTGCAACTAATGAAAAACTGTTTTTT. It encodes CASKGQFATNEKLFF.

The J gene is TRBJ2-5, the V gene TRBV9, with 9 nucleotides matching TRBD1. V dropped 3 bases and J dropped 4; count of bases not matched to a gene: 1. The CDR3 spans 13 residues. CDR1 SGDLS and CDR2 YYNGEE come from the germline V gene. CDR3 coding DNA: TGTGCCAGCAGCGGGGGACAGGGAGAGACCCAGTACTTC. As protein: CASSGGQGETQYF.

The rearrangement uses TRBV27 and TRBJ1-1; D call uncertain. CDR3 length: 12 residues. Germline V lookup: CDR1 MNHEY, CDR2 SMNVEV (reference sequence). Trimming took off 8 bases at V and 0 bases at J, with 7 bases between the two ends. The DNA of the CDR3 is TGTGCCAGCGGGAGGATGAACACTGAAGCTTTCTTT. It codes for CASGRMNTEAFF.

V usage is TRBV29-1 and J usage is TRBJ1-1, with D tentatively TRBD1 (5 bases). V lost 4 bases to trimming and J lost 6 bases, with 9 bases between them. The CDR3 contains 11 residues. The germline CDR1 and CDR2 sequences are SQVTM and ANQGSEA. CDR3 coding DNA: TGCAGCGTTGGGACATTGTCTGAAGCTTTCTTT. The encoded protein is CSVGTLSEAFF.

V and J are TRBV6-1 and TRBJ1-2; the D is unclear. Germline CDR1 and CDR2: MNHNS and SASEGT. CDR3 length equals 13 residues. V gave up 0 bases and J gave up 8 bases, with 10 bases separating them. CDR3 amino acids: CASSEALGRGYTF. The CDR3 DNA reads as TGTGCCAGCAGTGAAGCATTGGGGAGGGGCTACACCTTC.

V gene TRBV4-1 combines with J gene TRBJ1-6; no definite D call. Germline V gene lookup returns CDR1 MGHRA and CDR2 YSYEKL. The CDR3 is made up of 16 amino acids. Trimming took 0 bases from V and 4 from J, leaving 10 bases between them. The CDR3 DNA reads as TGCGCCAGCAGCCAAGACATCAGTAAATATAATTCACCCCTCCACTTT. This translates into CASSQDISKYNSPLHF.

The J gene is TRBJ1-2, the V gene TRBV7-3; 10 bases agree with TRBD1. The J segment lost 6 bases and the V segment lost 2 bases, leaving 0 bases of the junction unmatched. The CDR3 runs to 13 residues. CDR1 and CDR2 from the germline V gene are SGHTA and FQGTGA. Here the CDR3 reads CASSLGTGDGYTF. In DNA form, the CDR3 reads TGTGCCAGCAGCTTAGGGACAGGGGATGGCTACACCTTC.

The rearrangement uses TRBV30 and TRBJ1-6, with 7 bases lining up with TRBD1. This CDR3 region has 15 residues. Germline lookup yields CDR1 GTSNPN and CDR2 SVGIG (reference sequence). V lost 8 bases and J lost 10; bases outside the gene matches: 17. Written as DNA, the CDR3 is TGTGCCCAAGCGACAGGGCCGCTATGGGGGTCACCCCTCCACTTT. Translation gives CAQATGPLWGSPLHF.

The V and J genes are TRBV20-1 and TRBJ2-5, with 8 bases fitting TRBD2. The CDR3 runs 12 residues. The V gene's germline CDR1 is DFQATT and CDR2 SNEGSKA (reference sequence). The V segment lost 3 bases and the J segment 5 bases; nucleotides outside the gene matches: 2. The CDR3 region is CSASRGGETQYF. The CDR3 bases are TGCAGTGCTAGTCGGGGGGGTGAGACCCAGTACTTC.

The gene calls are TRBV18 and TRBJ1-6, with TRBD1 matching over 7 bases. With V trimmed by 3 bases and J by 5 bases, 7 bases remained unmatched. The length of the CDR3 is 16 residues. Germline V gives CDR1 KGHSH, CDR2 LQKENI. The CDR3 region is CASSPTEDRNNSPLHF. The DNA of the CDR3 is TGTGCCAGCTCACCTACGGAGGACAGGAATAATTCACCCCTCCACTTT.

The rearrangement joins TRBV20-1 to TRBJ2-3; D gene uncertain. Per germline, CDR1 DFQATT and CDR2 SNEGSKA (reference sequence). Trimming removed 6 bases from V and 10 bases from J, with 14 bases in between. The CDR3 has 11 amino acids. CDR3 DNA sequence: TGCAGTGCCCGGTCCCCAATTGCGCAGTATTTT. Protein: CSARSPIAQYF.

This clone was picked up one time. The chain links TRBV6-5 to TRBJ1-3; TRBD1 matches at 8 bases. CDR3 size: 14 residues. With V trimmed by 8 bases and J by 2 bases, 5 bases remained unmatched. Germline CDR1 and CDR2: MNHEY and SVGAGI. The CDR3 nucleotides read TGTGCCAGCGTGAGGGGACAGGCTGGAAACACCATATATTTT. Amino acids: CASVRGQAGNTIYF.